This TCR beta chain was captured in a study of blood T cell repertoires in COVID-19. Overall study: The study drew acute and convalescent COVID-19 samples from the United States, Italy and Spain. Nucleic acid was either cDNA or gDNA, and it came from T cells, B-cell-depleted T cells, or PBMCs.

Enrolment of Seattle patients took place during active infection, and they were followed longitudinally. The CDR3 runs to 18 residues. CDR1 and CDR2 (germline): KGHSH, LQKENI. V gave up 0 bases and J gave up 7 bases; unmatched junction bases: 13. Data came from immunoSEQ multiplex PCR; TCRdb stores just in-frame clones and leaves some out. Counted here are about 180,000 clones, approximately 81% occurring once; the ten biggest clones make up over 5%. The chain employs TRBV18 and TRBJ2-1, with 9 bases lining up with TRBD1. The specimen was peripheral blood. This receptor was identified in a woman in her fifties or sixties with COVID-19, enrolled during active disease. The CDR3 spells CASSPPIIDRGYVNEQFF. DNA for the CDR3: TGTGCCAGCTCACCACCGATCATAGACAGGGGGTACGTAAATGAGCAGTTCTTC. The variable domain in full, completed from reference TRBV18 and TRBJ2-1, reads NAGVMQNPRHLVRRRGQEARLRCSPMKGHSHVYWYRQLPEEGLKFMVYLQKENIIDESGMPKERFSAEFPKEGPSILRIQQVVRGDSAAYFCASSPPIIDRGYVNEQFFGPGTRLTVL.